This T cell receptor beta chain is from a study of identical twins. Study-level results: Cord blood beta clonotypes present at high abundance carried fewer insertions; no such pattern appeared in memory repertoires.

MiXCR, run by TCRdb on the 5' RACE reads, gives a single entry per CDR3 protein. Of about 520,000 distinct CDR3 sequences in the sample, roughly a fifth were seen once. CDR3 length: 12 residues. Trimming at V came to 4 bases and at J to 4 bases, leaving 1 base not matched to a gene. From germline, CDR1 is DFQATT and CDR2 SNEGSKA (reference sequence). This clonotype was picked up one time. Its antigen is as yet unknown. This sample was also put to use in a study of T cells expressing NK-cell markers. From that study: HCMV seropositivity characterized most of the eight sequenced donors, and seronegativity one.

This TCR came from a woman aged 18-30 years in good health. J is TRBJ2-3 and V is TRBV20-1; TRBD1 matches at 8 bases. Sequencing used CD4+ T cells sorted from blood. CDR3 region: CSATDRADTQYF. The CDR3 DNA reads TGCAGTGCTACGGACAGGGCAGATACGCAGTATTTT.